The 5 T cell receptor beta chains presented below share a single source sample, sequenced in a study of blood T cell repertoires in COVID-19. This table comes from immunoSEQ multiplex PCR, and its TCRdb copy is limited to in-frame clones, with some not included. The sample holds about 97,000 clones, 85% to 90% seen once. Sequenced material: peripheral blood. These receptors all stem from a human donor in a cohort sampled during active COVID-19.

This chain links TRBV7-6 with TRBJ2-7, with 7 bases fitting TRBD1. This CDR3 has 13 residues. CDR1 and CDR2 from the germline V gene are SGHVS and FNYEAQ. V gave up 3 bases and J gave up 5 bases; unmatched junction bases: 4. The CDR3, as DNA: TGTGCCAGCAGCTTGGACAGGATAGACGAGCAGTACTTC. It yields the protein CASSLDRIDEQYF.

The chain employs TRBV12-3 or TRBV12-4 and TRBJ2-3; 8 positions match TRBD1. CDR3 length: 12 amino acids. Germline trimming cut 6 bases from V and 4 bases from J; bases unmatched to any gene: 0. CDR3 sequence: CASRTGADTQYF. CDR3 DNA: TGTGCCAGCAGGACAGGGGCAGATACGCAGTATTTT.

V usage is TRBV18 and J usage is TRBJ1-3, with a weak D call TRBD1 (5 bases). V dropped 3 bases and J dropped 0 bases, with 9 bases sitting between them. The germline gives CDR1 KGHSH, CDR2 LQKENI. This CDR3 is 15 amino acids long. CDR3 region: CASSPQGSSGNTIYF. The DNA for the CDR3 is TGTGCCAGCTCACCTCAGGGCTCCTCTGGAAACACCATATATTTT.

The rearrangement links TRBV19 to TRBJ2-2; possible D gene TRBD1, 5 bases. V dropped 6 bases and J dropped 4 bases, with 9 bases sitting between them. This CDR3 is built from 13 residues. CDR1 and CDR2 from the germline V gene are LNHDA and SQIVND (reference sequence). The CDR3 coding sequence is TGTGCCAGTAGGACAGTAGTCACCGGGGAGCTGTTTTTT. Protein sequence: CASRTVVTGELFF.

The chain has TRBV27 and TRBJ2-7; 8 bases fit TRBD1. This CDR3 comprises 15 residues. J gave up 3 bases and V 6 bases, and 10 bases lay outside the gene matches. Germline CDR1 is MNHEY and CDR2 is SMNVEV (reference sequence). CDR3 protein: CASSRPGQAVYEQYF. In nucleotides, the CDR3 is TGTGCCAGCAGCCGGCCGGGACAGGCCGTCTACGAGCAGTACTTC.